The 27 T cell receptor beta chains presented below share a single source sample, sequenced in a study of T cells after yellow fever vaccination. MiXCR, applied by TCRdb to the 5' RACE reads, yields one record per CDR3 protein. The table includes fewer than 100,000 distinct CDR3 sequences, around 9.8% detected once. The source was CD8+ T cells not binding an NS4B(214-222) dextramer, sorted from PBMCs, collected approximately 15 days after the first yellow fever vaccination. Every receptor here comes from a man aged 18 to 29 who received the YFV17D yellow fever vaccine.

In its sample, this clonotype was seen a few times. The gene calls are TRBV7-8 and TRBJ2-3; TRBD2 might be the D (5 bases). Germline V gene data show CDR1 as SGHVS and CDR2 as FQNEAQ. The length of the CDR3 is 16 residues. V was clipped by 3 bases and J by 5 bases, with 18 bases between them. CDR3 DNA: TGTGCCAGCAGCTTCCTTTTTGTTAGCGTGGGAGATACGCAGTATTTT. Translating gives CASSFLFVSVGDTQYF.

The V and J genes are TRBV29-1 and TRBJ2-7; 11 bases agree with TRBD2. J lost 2 bases, V lost 7 bases, and 7 bases had no gene match. The CDR3 contains 14 residues. Germline loops: CDR1 SQVTM, CDR2 ANQGSEA. The CDR3 loop reads CSARLAGRPYEQYF. CDR3 bases: TGCAGCGCCCGACTAGCGGGGAGACCCTACGAGCAGTACTTC.

V usage is TRBV4-1 and J usage is TRBJ2-5; 11 bases match TRBD2. V trimming: 4 bases; J trimming: 4 bases; junction bases outside the gene matches: 5. CDR1 and CDR2 (germline): MGHRA, YSYEKL. This CDR3 spans 15 amino acids. CDR3 loop: CASSPLAGGGETQYF. CDR3 sequence (DNA): TGCGCCAGCAGCCCCCTAGCGGGGGGTGGAGAGACCCAGTACTTC.

This clonotype was seen a few times. This chain uses TRBV5-6 with TRBJ2-3; no reliable D call. V lost 5 bases and J 6 bases, leaving 4 bases between the germline ends. The CDR3 has 10 amino acids. Looked up from germline, CDR1 is SGHDT and CDR2 is YYEEEE. The CDR3 DNA follows: TGTGCCAGCAGTGGGGATACGCAGTATTTT. Its translation is CASSGDTQYF.

This chain joins TRBV20-1 and TRBJ2-2; D uncertain. The ends were cut back, 1 base at V and 6 bases at J, with 12 bases in the middle. The CDR3 consists of 14 residues. From germline, CDR1 is DFQATT and CDR2 SNEGSKA (reference sequence). CDR3 amino acids: CSARGPKWAGELFF. The DNA of the CDR3 is TGCAGTGCTAGAGGACCCAAGTGGGCCGGGGAGCTGTTTTTT.

This clonotype showed up many times. The chain links TRBV14 to TRBJ1-5; no definite D call. Looked up from germline, CDR1 is SGHDN and CDR2 is FVKESK. Trimming stripped 1 base from V and 6 bases from J, with 7 bases between. This CDR3 region has 13 residues. The CDR3 nucleotides read TGTGCCAGCAGCCAAGGGTCCGTTCAGCCCCAGCATTTT. It encodes CASSQGSVQPQHF.

This clonotype was observed a few times. The V gene is TRBV6-6, the J gene TRBJ1-1; no clear D. The V and J ends lost 4 bases and 0 bases respectively, with 6 bases between them. CDR1 MNHNY and CDR2 SVGAGI come from the germline V gene (reference sequence). The CDR3 is made up of 13 amino acids. The CDR3 is CASSWSLNTEAFF. DNA of the CDR3: TGTGCCAGCAGTTGGTCGCTGAACACTGAAGCTTTCTTT.

This clonotype was observed a handful of times. This chain connects TRBV6-2 or TRBV6-3 to TRBJ1-6; the D gene is possibly TRBD1 (5 bases). The CDR3 sequence is 13 residues long. CDR1 is MNHEY, CDR2 SVGEGT, per germline. With 2 bases removed from V and 13 bases from J, the gap between germline ends came to 12 bases. The DNA of the CDR3 is TGTGCCAGCAGTTACGGGGCCGCCGCCCCCCTCCACTTT. Its protein is CASSYGAAAPLHF.

This clonotype was picked up a small number of times. CDR3: CSASHPGQSSYNEQFF. DNA of the CDR3: TGCAGTGCTAGTCACCCAGGACAGAGCTCCTACAATGAGCAGTTCTTC. This chain links TRBV20-1 with TRBJ2-1, with D possibly matching TRBD1 (6 bases). This CDR3 has 16 residues. Germline CDR1 is DFQATT and CDR2 is SNEGSKA (reference sequence). V was clipped by 3 bases and J by 0 bases, with 15 bases between them.

The gene calls are TRBV20-1 and TRBJ2-5; tentatively, D is TRBD1 (5 bases). V was pared by 0 bases and J by 6 bases, with 14 bases between. CDR3 size: 14 residues. Germline lookup yields CDR1 DFQATT and CDR2 SNEGSKA (reference sequence). CDR3 sequence (DNA): TGCAGTGCTAGAGATACCAACAGGATAAAGACCCAGTACTTC. Residues: CSARDTNRIKTQYF.

At least ten counts were recorded for this clonotype. The chain joins TRBV29-1 to TRBJ1-5; D remains ambiguous. CDR3 length equals 14 residues. Germline-derived CDR1 and CDR2 are SQVTM and ANQGSEA. V was pared by 0 bases and J by 2 bases, with 8 bases between. The CDR3 region has the DNA TGCAGCGTTGAAGAAAGCGGGGGCAATCAGCCCCAGCATTTT. Protein product: CSVEESGGNQPQHF.

The CDR3 spells CASSLMGGEQYV. The DNA for the CDR3 is TGTGCCAGCAGCTTAATGGGGGGGGAGCAGTACGTC. The rearrangement links TRBV7-2 to TRBJ2-7; 7 nucleotides align to TRBD2. Trimming took 2 bases from V and 7 from J; bases not matched to a gene: 2. CDR3 length: 12 amino acids. The V gene's germline CDR1 is SGHTA and CDR2 FQGNSA.

The chain is built from TRBV4-3 and TRBJ1-1; maybe TRBD1 (6 bases). The CDR3 loop spans 14 amino acids. Germline V gene sequence: CDR1 LGHNA, CDR2 YSLEER. V lost 3 bases and J 2 bases, leaving 10 bases between the germline ends. CDR3 bases: TGCGCCAGCAGCCAGTTACAGGGTAACACTGAAGCTTTCTTT. Its protein is CASSQLQGNTEAFF.

The V and J genes are TRBV6-1 and TRBJ1-1; D is unresolved. Looked up from germline, CDR1 is MNHNS and CDR2 is SASEGT. The CDR3 length is 13 residues. The CDR3 coding sequence is TGTTCAACTCGGGTTTCTATGAACACTGAAGCTTTCTTT. Translated: CSTRVSMNTEAFF.

This rearrangement joins TRBV7-2 to TRBJ1-1; D remains unclear. Germline lookup yields CDR1 SGHTA and CDR2 FQGNSA. This CDR3 contains 14 residues. The V and J ends lost 0 bases and 1 base respectively, with 6 bases between them. CDR3 bases: TGTGCCAGCAGCTTAGCACGGTCGAACACTGAAGCTTTCTTT. The encoded protein is CASSLARSNTEAFF.

The chain couples TRBV27 to TRBJ2-7, with a possible D match to TRBD1 (5 bases). V was clipped by 2 bases and J by 0 bases, with 8 bases between them. In germline, CDR1 is MNHEY, CDR2 SMNVEV (reference sequence). This CDR3 contains 14 residues. CDR3: CASSLMQGSYEQYF. DNA of the CDR3: TGTGCCAGCAGTTTAATGCAGGGCTCCTACGAGCAGTACTTC.

This chain links TRBV4-2 with TRBJ2-2; 13 bases map to TRBD2. Germline V gene lookup returns CDR1 LGHNA and CDR2 YNFKEQ. V lost 1 base, J lost 4 bases, and 9 bases stayed unmatched. The CDR3 sequence is 19 residues long. CDR3 coding DNA: TGTGCCAGCAGCCAAGTCCCGGGACTAGCGGGACCTGCCACCGGGGAGCTGTTTTTT. Its protein product is CASSQVPGLAGPATGELFF.

This clonotype was seen only a few times. The chain couples TRBV2 to TRBJ2-5; TRBD1 aligns across 8 bases. CDR1 and CDR2 (germline): SNHLY, FYNNEI. The CDR3 has 14 amino acids. The trim removed 4 bases at V and 3 bases at J, leaving 4 bases unmatched. CDR3: CASSAPGQEETQYF. The DNA of the CDR3 is TGTGCCAGCAGTGCGCCGGGACAGGAAGAGACCCAGTACTTC.

This chain links TRBV12-3 or TRBV12-4 with TRBJ1-1; unclear D gene. V was cut by 3 bases and J by 4 bases, with 9 bases left in between. CDR3 length: 13 residues. Written as DNA, the CDR3 is TGTGCCAGCAGTTTTTCCGGAACCACTGAAGCTTTCTTT. Translated: CASSFSGTTEAFF.

This clonotype has only a few counts. The chain links TRBV12-3 or TRBV12-4 to TRBJ2-1; no clear D gene. Trimming pared 7 bases from V and 6 bases from J, leaving 16 bases between. The CDR3 totals 14 residues. This CDR3 is CASIPEMGGNEQFF. The CDR3 DNA sequence: TGTGCCAGCATTCCCGAGATGGGCGGCAATGAGCAGTTCTTC.

This clonotype occurred a few times. The rearrangement links TRBV4-3 to TRBJ2-6; D is unresolved. Germline CDR1 LGHNA, CDR2 YSLEER. The ends were cut back, 0 bases at V and 4 bases at J, with 10 bases in the middle. The CDR3 contains 16 residues. CDR3 protein: CASSQDAGTGANVLTF. The DNA for the CDR3 is TGCGCCAGCAGCCAAGATGCCGGTACCGGGGCCAACGTCCTGACTTTC.

This clonotype was seen ten or more times. The V and J genes are TRBV11-2 and TRBJ2-1; a weak D match, TRBD2 (6 bases). Germline V lookup: CDR1 SGHAT, CDR2 FQNNGV. This CDR3 region has 15 residues. With 0 bases removed from V and 3 bases from J, the gap between germline ends came to 9 bases. In nucleotides, the CDR3 is TGTGCCAGCAGCTTAGAGGGGGGACTCTACAATGAGCAGTTCTTC. This gives the protein CASSLEGGLYNEQFF.

A few counts support this clonotype. The chain combines TRBV2 with TRBJ1-1; D gene ambiguous. The CDR3 contains 14 residues. Germline CDR1 SNHLY, CDR2 FYNNEI. V lost 1 base and J lost 1, with 7 bases in between. As DNA, the CDR3 is TGTGCCAGCAGTGAAGACCGTTCGAACACTGAAGCTTTCTTT. Translating gives CASSEDRSNTEAFF.

This clonotype was counted only a few times. The V gene is TRBV4-1, the J gene TRBJ1-6; 12 nucleotides agree with TRBD1. Germline V lookup: CDR1 MGHRA, CDR2 YSYEKL. This CDR3 comprises 15 residues. Trimming at V came to 4 bases and at J to 9 bases, leaving 4 bases not matched to a gene. CDR3 coding DNA: TGCGCCAGCAGCCTAGGGACAGGGGGCTTTTCACCCCTCCACTTT. Translating it yields CASSLGTGGFSPLHF.

The rearrangement links TRBV4-1 to TRBJ2-2, with D unresolved. The CDR3 sequence is 13 residues long. V lost 0 bases and J lost 9, with 8 bases in between. Germline CDR1 is MGHRA and CDR2 is YSYEKL. CDR3 bases: TGCGCCAGCAGCCAAGATGGAGACCGGGAGCTGTTTTTT. As protein: CASSQDGDRELFF.

Note on this clonotype: A much larger clone differs by one base, so this may be a read error. The rearrangement uses TRBV5-5 and TRBJ2-1; tentative D call: TRBD1 (6 bases). The CDR3 is 14 amino acids. Trimming shortened V by 5 bases and J by 7 bases, and 16 bases separated the two germline ends. The germline V gene has CDR1 SGHKS and CDR2 YYEKEE (reference sequence). CDR3 nucleotides: TGTGCCAGCAGTTCTACAGGGACCACGAATGAGCAGTTCTTC. Residues: CASSSTGTTNEQFF. Combining the CDR3 with reference TRBV5-5 and TRBJ2-1 gives the whole variable domain DAGVTQSPTHLIKTRGQQVTLRCSPISGHKSVSWYQQVLGQGPQFIFQYYEKEERGRGNFPDRFSARQFPNYSSELNVNALLLGDSALYLCASSSTGTTNEQFFGPGTRLTVL.

This clonotype was seen more than once but under ten times. The V gene is TRBV27, the J gene TRBJ1-1; TRBD1 agrees at 11 bases. The germline V gene encodes CDR1 MNHEY and CDR2 SMNVEV (reference sequence). The trim removed 2 bases at V and 5 bases at J, leaving 1 base unmatched. The CDR3 sequence is 14 residues long. The CDR3 DNA is TGTGCCAGCAGTTTACGGGACAGGGGGACTGAAGCTTTCTTT. Its translation: CASSLRDRGTEAFF.